The table lists the clone carrying this TCR beta chain with many counts. Time point meaning: newly diagnosed GD, antithyroid drugs for less than 3 months. After RNA was extracted from PBMCs, the TCR library was made from it. These data are taken from a study of regulatory T cells in long-lasting Graves disease. At the level of the study: Graves' cases, newly diagnosed, had used antithyroid drugs under 3 months.

This CDR3 spans 13 amino acids. Per the germline V gene, CDR1 is KGHSH and CDR2 is LQKENI. J lost 6 bases, V lost 2 bases, and 4 bases had no gene match. Both iRepertoire HTBI primers and Arm-PCR of CDR3 regions were used to build the TCR beta libraries. MiXCR was run by TCRdb on the multiplex PCR reads, yielding one entry per CDR3 protein. Among some 450,000 distinct CDR3 sequences listed, about a sixth were seen once. These data were also reused for a study on T cells in Graves' hyperthyroidism and ophthalmopathy.

The chain couples TRBV18 to TRBJ2-7, with 7 nucleotides matching TRBD1. Specimen: peripheral blood mononuclear cells (PBMCs), collected at new diagnosis, from a patient treated with antithyroid drugs. The receptor was derived from a woman aged 25 to 45 with Graves disease. CDR3 DNA sequence: TGTGCCAGCTCACCAGGAACAGGGGTCGAGCAGTACTTC. Translation gives CASSPGTGVEQYF.